The 29 T cell receptor beta chains below come from one sample, sequenced in a study of beta chain features in type 1 diabetes. General study points: Type 1 diabetes patients had moderately but significantly shorter TCRB CDR3s in all four CD4+ subsets.

The antigens these receptors bind are not known. Investigators reverse transcribed all isolated RNA, so they sequenced expressed TCRB transcripts. TCRdb's table, derived via immunoSEQ multiplex PCR, lists solely in-frame clones and lacks some. The sample carries around 650,000 clones, roughly 12% recorded once. Sequencing was performed on naive CD4+ T cells from blood. Source of these receptors: a man aged 25 to 40 with type 1 diabetes.

The chain employs TRBV29-1 and TRBJ1-4; 7 bases are shared with TRBD1. This CDR3 comprises 12 residues. Germline-derived CDR1 and CDR2 are SQVTM and ANQGSEA. V was clipped by 7 bases and J by 5 bases; unmatched bases: 4. The CDR3 sequence is CSATGLNEKLFF. In DNA, the CDR3 is TGCAGCGCGACAGGGTTAAATGAAAAACTGTTTTTT. The full variable domain, its missing parts supplied by reference TRBV29-1 and TRBJ1-4, is SAVISQKPSRDICQRGTSLTIQCQVDSQVTMMFWYRQQPGQSLTLIATANQGSEATYESGFVIDKFPISRPNLTFSTLTVSNMSPEDSSIYLCSATGLNEKLFFGSGTQLSVL.

This clone was counted between two and nine times. The CDR3, as DNA: TGTGCCAGCAGTTATGGGGAGAAGACTGAGCAGTACTTC. It specifies CASSYGEKTEQYF. V usage is TRBV6-5 and J usage is TRBJ2-7; weak D call: TRBD2 (5 bases). The CDR3 runs 13 residues. The ends were cut back, 3 bases at V and 7 bases at J, with 13 bases in the middle. Per the germline V gene, CDR1 is MNHEY and CDR2 is SVGAGI.

This clone has just a few counts. The V gene is TRBV19, the J gene TRBJ2-7; TRBD1 might be the D (7 bases). Germline V lookup: CDR1 LNHDA, CDR2 SQIVND (reference sequence). The CDR3 spans 15 residues. The V and J ends lost 9 bases and 5 bases respectively, with 23 bases between them. The CDR3, as DNA: TGTGCCAGCCGCTCCATACAGGGGACTGTTGACGAGCAGTACTTC. It yields the protein CASRSIQGTVDEQYF.

This clone was seen only a few times. The V call is TRBV7-9, the J call TRBJ2-2, with unresolved D. Trimming cost V 5 bases and J 1 base, with 8 bases left between them. Germline values: CDR1 SEHNR, CDR2 FQNEAQ (reference sequence). This CDR3 has 14 residues. The CDR3 DNA follows: TGTGCCAGCAGCCCCCGGTTGAACACCGGGGAGCTGTTTTTT. Amino acid sequence: CASSPRLNTGELFF.

This rearrangement joins TRBV13 to TRBJ2-7; 15 nucleotides line up with TRBD2. V was pared by 5 bases and J by 7 bases, with 12 bases of the junction left unmatched. This CDR3 is 17 amino acids long. Germline CDR1 reads PRHDT; CDR2 reads FYEKMQ (reference sequence). The CDR3 sequence is CASSPPRTSGGAREQYF. In DNA, the CDR3 is TGTGCCAGCAGCCCACCCCGGACTAGCGGGGGGGCCCGGGAGCAGTACTTC. Looking up the rest from reference TRBV13 and TRBJ2-7 gives the full variable domain: AAGVIQSPRHLIKEKRETATLKCYPIPRHDTVYWYQQGPGQDPQFLISFYEKMQSDKGSIPDRFSAQQFSDYHSELNMSSLELGDSALYFCASSPPRTSGGAREQYFGPGTRLTVT.

This clone has more than one count but fewer than ten. This chain connects TRBV19 to TRBJ2-1; D remains ambiguous. This CDR3 is built from 16 residues. V was cut by 6 bases and J by 8 bases, with 23 bases left in between. Germline values: CDR1 LNHDA, CDR2 SQIVND (reference sequence). The CDR3 loop is CASRPRTGSAMDEQFF. In nucleotides, the CDR3 is TGTGCCAGTAGGCCTCGAACTGGCTCGGCAATGGATGAGCAGTTCTTC.

This clone has only a few counts. J is TRBJ2-7 and V is TRBV18, with 9 bases matching TRBD2. Germline-derived CDR1 and CDR2 are KGHSH and LQKENI. Trimming took 2 bases from V and 5 from J; bases not matched to a gene: 4. This CDR3 comprises 14 residues. CDR3 region: CASSPSSGVDEQYF. CDR3 coding DNA: TGTGCCAGCTCACCATCTAGCGGGGTAGACGAGCAGTACTTC.

CDR3 DNA sequence: TGTGCCAGCACACCCCCGGTCTCCTACGAGCAGTACTTC. Its translation is CASTPPVSYEQYF. The genes are TRBV7-9 and TRBJ2-7; D call uncertain. The CDR3 totals 13 residues. Trimming removed 7 bases at V and 0 bases at J, with 10 bases between. From germline, CDR1 is SEHNR and CDR2 FQNEAQ (reference sequence).

Here the CDR3 DNA reads TGCGCCAGCAGCCAAGAGGAAGCAGATACGCAGTATTTT. Translated: CASSQEEADTQYF. The chain combines TRBV4-3 with TRBJ2-3; no definite D call. Germline V gene lookup returns CDR1 LGHNA and CDR2 YSLEER. The CDR3 has 13 residues. V lost 0 bases and J 4 bases, leaving 5 bases between the germline ends.

This clone has just a few counts. CDR3 amino acids: CASSQLGQNSNQPQHF. The DNA for the CDR3 is TGTGCCAGCAGCCAGCTGGGACAGAATAGCAATCAGCCCCAGCATTTT. V is TRBV4-2 and J is TRBJ1-5; 7 positions match TRBD1. After removal of 3 bases from V and 0 bases from J, the junction contained 5 bases not matched to a gene. The V gene's germline CDR1 is LGHNA and CDR2 YNFKEQ. The CDR3 runs 16 residues.

The chain links TRBV21-1 to TRBJ2-7; the DNA was not compared with TRBD1, the D call given in the table. TRBV21-1 is an annotated pseudogene. This CDR3 has 15 residues. CDR3 coding DNA: TGTGCCAGCGGAACCCCCGGGACAGGGGGCTACGAGCAGTACTTC. It translates to CASGTPGTGGYEQYF.

There are a few counts of this clone. The chain links TRBV4-3 to TRBJ2-1; TRBD2 matches at 8 bases. In germline, CDR1 is LGHNA, CDR2 YSLEER. The J segment lost 8 bases and the V segment lost 8 bases, leaving 11 bases of the junction unmatched. The CDR3 is 14 residues long. The CDR3 spells CASHPSGGWDEQFF. The DNA for the CDR3 is TGCGCCAGCCACCCGAGCGGGGGCTGGGATGAGCAGTTCTTC.

This clone was observed a handful of times. The genes are TRBV13 and TRBJ1-6; the D gene is possibly TRBD1 (5 bases). The CDR3 length is 18 residues. Trimming left V 4 bases short and J 0 bases short, with 16 bases between. The germline CDR1 and CDR2 sequences are PRHDT and FYEKMQ (reference sequence). The CDR3 sequence is CASSSHGTASSYNSPLHF. CDR3 sequence (DNA): TGTGCCAGCAGCTCCCACGGGACGGCGAGCTCCTATAATTCACCCCTCCACTTT. Variable domain in full (rest from reference TRBV13 and TRBJ1-6): AAGVIQSPRHLIKEKRETATLKCYPIPRHDTVYWYQQGPGQDPQFLISFYEKMQSDKGSIPDRFSAQQFSDYHSELNMSSLELGDSALYFCASSSHGTASSYNSPLHFGNGTRLTVT.

Only a few counts were recorded for this clone. The rearrangement joins TRBV2 to TRBJ1-4, with D maybe TRBD1 (5 bases). CDR1 and CDR2 (germline): SNHLY, FYNNEI. V was pared by 6 bases and J by 6 bases, with 11 bases between. This CDR3 is 13 amino acids long. The CDR3 region has the DNA TGTGCCAGCAGCGGCGGGGGAGATGAAAAACTGTTTTTT. Translated, it gives CASSGGGDEKLFF.

There are a few counts of this clone. This chain connects TRBV11-2 to TRBJ1-3; 11 bases agree with TRBD1. Germline V gene lookup returns CDR1 SGHAT and CDR2 FQNNGV. V was clipped by 5 bases and J by 4 bases; unmatched bases: 4. There are 15 residues in the CDR3. In nucleotides, the CDR3 is TGTGCCAGCAGCGGACAGGGGGCGCGGGGAAACACCATATATTTT. Translating it yields CASSGQGARGNTIYF.

This clone was seen more than once but under ten times. This chain uses TRBV29-1 with TRBJ2-7; D is perhaps TRBD1 (6 bases). V was pared by 4 bases and J by 9 bases, with 16 bases between. CDR1 is SQVTM and CDR2 is ANQGSEA in the germline V gene. CDR3 length: 12 residues. The CDR3: CSVGATLTGQYF. In DNA form, the CDR3 reads TGCAGCGTTGGAGCTACACTGACAGGGCAGTACTTC.

The CDR3 bases are TGTGCCAGCAGCTTGGATGAAGGGTCACCCCTCCACTTT. This gives the protein CASSLDEGSPLHF. The chain recombines TRBV5-4 with TRBJ1-6; D is uncertain. Germline CDR1 reads SGHNT; CDR2 reads YYREEE (reference sequence). The CDR3 loop spans 13 amino acids. The V end lost 0 bases, the J end lost 10 bases, and 8 bases lay between the germline ends.

This chain uses TRBV5-8 with TRBJ2-2; 7 nucleotides align to TRBD1. The junction had 5 bases not matched to a gene; V was cut back by 3 bases and J by 6 bases. This CDR3 contains 14 residues. Germline lookup yields CDR1 SGHTS and CDR2 YDEGEE. The DNA of the CDR3 is TGTGCCAGCAGCTCGGGACAGAGGGCCGGGGAGCTGTTTTTT. Translated, it gives CASSSGQRAGELFF.

J is TRBJ1-2 and V is TRBV6-6; weak D call: TRBD1 (5 bases). CDR3 size: 15 residues. Germline CDR1 and CDR2: MNHNY and SVGAGI (reference sequence). The V gene lost 0 bases and the J gene lost 7 bases, with 15 bases spanning the gap. In DNA, the CDR3 is TGTGCCAGCAGTTACTCGGGACGCTGGACGGTTGGCTACACCTTC. Protein: CASSYSGRWTVGYTF.

CDR3 in DNA: TGTGCCAGTAGTATACGCAACCAATCGTGGGTCACTGAAGCTTTCTTT. Translating it yields CASSIRNQSWVTEAFF. The gene calls are TRBV19 and TRBJ1-1, with D unclear. Trimming shortened V by 2 bases and J by 4 bases, and 17 bases separated the two germline ends. CDR3 size: 16 residues. Germline loops: CDR1 LNHDA, CDR2 SQIVND (reference sequence).

This clone occurred a few times. One junction end does not reproduce the germline sequence, and a read error may be involved. The CDR3 reads CASSVAGQFSYNEQFF. In DNA, the CDR3 is TGTGCCAGCAGCGTAGCGGGACAGTTCTCATACAATGAGCAGTTCTTC. The chain joins TRBV7-9 to TRBJ2-1; a possible D gene is TRBD2 (8 bases). The germline gives CDR1 SEHNR, CDR2 FQNEAQ (reference sequence). CDR3 length equals 16 residues.

This clone was seen more than once but under ten times. J is TRBJ2-2 and V is TRBV6-5; D is possibly TRBD2 (5 bases). Looked up from germline, CDR1 is MNHEY and CDR2 is SVGAGI. The CDR3 has 14 residues. Trimming removed 5 bases at V and 7 bases at J, with 14 bases between. This chain's CDR3 is CASSLRGPVGELFF. CDR3 bases: TGTGCCAGCAGTCTGCGAGGGCCGGTCGGGGAGCTGTTTTTT.

The count of this clone is one. The rearrangement joins TRBV28 to TRBJ2-3; TRBD1 matches at 10 bases. Germline loops: CDR1 MDHEN, CDR2 SYDVKM. Trimming took 7 bases from V and 5 from J; bases not matched to a gene: 3. CDR3 length equals 13 residues. CDR3 nucleotide sequence: TGTGCCAGCATGACAGGGGGCCTAGATACGCAGTATTTT. This sequence encodes CASMTGGLDTQYF.

CDR3: CASSTTGFPTEQFF. The CDR3 region has the DNA TGTGCCAGCAGCACAACAGGGTTTCCTACTGAGCAGTTCTTC. The V gene is TRBV7-3, the J gene TRBJ2-1; D perhaps matches TRBD1 (6 bases). Germline loops: CDR1 SGHTA, CDR2 FQGTGA. V was trimmed by 5 bases and J by 9 bases, leaving 17 bases between them. The CDR3 is made up of 14 amino acids.

Points on this clone: This sample also contains other DNA sequences that code for the same CDR3. This chain joins TRBV5-1 and TRBJ2-5; D gene uncertain. This CDR3 comprises 10 residues. Germline lookup yields CDR1 SGHRS and CDR2 YFSETQ. V lost 6 bases and J lost 5, with 5 bases in between. The CDR3 sequence: CASNGETQYF. CDR3 nucleotide sequence: TGCGCCAGCAATGGGGAGACCCAGTACTTC.

V is TRBV6-5 and J is TRBJ1-6, with D tentatively TRBD1 (5 bases). The CDR3 extends over 15 amino acids. Trimming took 6 bases from V and 6 from J, leaving 15 bases between them. Germline-derived CDR1 and CDR2 are MNHEY and SVGAGI. Written as DNA, the CDR3 is TGTGCCAGCAGAGCTCCGGGACGGCCTAATTCACCCCTCCACTTT. Amino acids: CASRAPGRPNSPLHF.

This clone was seen a handful of times. The CDR3 loop reads CASSTRVSTDTQYF. The DNA for the CDR3 is TGTGCCAGCAGCACTCGGGTGAGCACAGATACGCAGTATTTT. J is TRBJ2-3 and V is TRBV7-2; D call uncertain. The germline CDR1 and CDR2 sequences are SGHTA and FQGNSA. V lost 5 bases, J lost 0 bases, and 9 bases lay in between. There are 14 residues in the CDR3. The variable domain in full, completed from reference TRBV7-2 and TRBJ2-3, reads GAGVSQSPSNKVTEKGKDVELRCDPISGHTALYWYRQSLGQGLEFLIYFQGNSAPDKSGLPSDRFSAERTGGSVSTLTIQRTQQEDSAVYLCASSTRVSTDTQYFGPGTRLTVL.

The sample holds a few counts of this clone. Other DNA sequences in the same sample also yield this CDR3. This chain joins TRBV9 and TRBJ2-5; D possibly matches TRBD1 or TRBD2 (5 bases each). The germline CDR1 and CDR2 sequences are SGDLS and YYNGEE. CDR3 length: 13 amino acids. V was pared by 0 bases and J by 5 bases, with 8 bases between. The CDR3 protein is CASSVAGAETQYF. DNA of the CDR3: TGTGCCAGCAGCGTAGCCGGGGCGGAGACCCAGTACTTC.

A few counts support this clone. The chain combines TRBV11-2 with TRBJ1-1; unclear D gene. This CDR3 contains 14 residues. With 3 bases removed from V and 1 base from J, the gap between germline ends came to 9 bases. CDR1 and CDR2 (germline): SGHAT, FQNNGV. The CDR3 region has the DNA TGTGCCAGCAGCTTGAGGTTGGAGAACACTGAAGCTTTCTTT. As protein: CASSLRLENTEAFF.